The 18 T cell receptor beta chains given below trace back to one sample, sequenced in a study of cytomegalovirus exposure and HLA in healthy donors. Primers: 60 Vbeta forward and 13 Jbeta reverse. Libraries were prepared by immunoSEQ multiplex PCR; TCRdb keeps only in-frame clonotypes and omits some of them. Among some 150,000 clones listed, roughly 73% were seen once. Sequencing was carried out using PBMCs. These receptors originate from a human donor in good health.

The CDR3 DNA is TGTGCCAGCAGCGACAGGGGGTACTATGGCTACACCTTC. Protein sequence: CASSDRGYYGYTF. The chain employs TRBV11-3 and TRBJ1-2; 9 nucleotides line up with TRBD1. This CDR3 has 13 amino acids. J gave up 3 bases and V 5 bases, and 1 base lay outside the gene matches. CDR1 is SGHNT and CDR2 is YENEEA in the germline V gene.

V usage is TRBV5-4 and J usage is TRBJ2-7; 8 nucleotides line up with TRBD1. V gave up 4 bases and J gave up 3 bases; unmatched junction bases: 9. This CDR3 is built from 15 residues. Germline assignment: CDR1 SGHNT and CDR2 YYREEE (reference sequence). In nucleotides, the CDR3 is TGTGCCAGCAGCACGGACAGGGTCAAGGTCTACGAGCAGTACTTC. Encoded protein: CASSTDRVKVYEQYF.

The V call is TRBV19, the J call TRBJ2-1, with a possible D match to TRBD2 (5 bases). Germline V gene lookup returns CDR1 LNHDA and CDR2 SQIVND (reference sequence). Trimming shortened V by 5 bases and J by 2 bases, and 13 bases separated the two germline ends. This CDR3 is 15 amino acids long. CDR3 nucleotides: TGTGCCAGTAGTGTACTAGTAATACCCTACAATGAGCAGTTCTTC. This sequence encodes CASSVLVIPYNEQFF.

The V call is TRBV4-1, the J call TRBJ2-1; 7 nucleotides align to TRBD1. The germline V gene has CDR1 MGHRA and CDR2 YSYEKL. V lost 6 bases and J lost 9; bases outside the gene matches: 17. The CDR3 covers 16 residues. The CDR3 coding sequence is TGCGCCAGCAGTGAAGCGTGGGACAGCGACTTTAGTGAGCAGTTCTTC. Amino acid sequence: CASSEAWDSDFSEQFF.

This clone was seen once. V usage is TRBV10-3 and J usage is TRBJ2-1; D is unresolved. Germline V gives CDR1 ENHRY, CDR2 SYGVKD. V lost 4 bases to trimming and J lost 6 bases, with 4 bases between them. The CDR3 is 11 residues long. The CDR3 DNA reads as TGTGCCATCAGTGCGCGCAATGAGCAGTTCTTC. This gives the protein CAISARNEQFF.

This clone was detected only once. The gene calls are TRBV6-5 and TRBJ1-2, with 8 bases fitting TRBD1. V was pared by 2 bases and J by 8 bases, with 4 bases of the junction left unmatched. CDR3 length: 13 amino acids. From germline, CDR1 is MNHEY and CDR2 SVGAGI. The CDR3 coding sequence is TGTGCCAGCAGTTACGGGACAGGACGGGGCTACACCTTC. Translation: CASSYGTGRGYTF.

The CDR3 region is CASSEYLTGGYTEAFF. CDR3 nucleotide sequence: TGTGCCAGCAGTGAATACCTGACAGGGGGCTATACTGAAGCTTTCTTT. The chain combines TRBV6-1 with TRBJ1-1, with 10 bases identical to TRBD1. The trim removed 2 bases at V and 5 bases at J, leaving 8 bases unmatched. Germline loops: CDR1 MNHNS, CDR2 SASEGT. CDR3 length: 16 amino acids.

The rearrangement uses TRBV9 and TRBJ2-1; 13 bases map to TRBD2. Germline CDR1 and CDR2: SGDLS and YYNGEE. The V and J ends lost 4 bases and 9 bases, in that order; junction bases with no gene match: 4. The CDR3 extends over 14 amino acids. CDR3: CASSITSGGAEQFF. In DNA, the CDR3 is TGTGCCAGCAGCATAACTAGCGGGGGGGCTGAGCAGTTCTTC. Drawing the rest from reference TRBV9 and TRBJ2-1, the complete variable domain is DSGVTQTPKHLITATGQRVTLRCSPRSGDLSVYWYQQSLDQGLQFLIQYYNGEERAKGNILERFSAQQFPDLHSELNLSSLELGDSALYFCASSITSGGAEQFFGPGTRLTVL.

Only a few counts were recorded for this clone. The CDR3 coding sequence is TGTGCCAGCAGCCCCGGACAGGCCAACTCTGGAAACACCATATATTTT. It encodes CASSPGQANSGNTIYF. The chain is built from TRBV7-8 and TRBJ1-3, with TRBD1 identical over 7 bases. V trimming: 5 bases; J trimming: 0 bases; junction bases outside the gene matches: 7. This CDR3 region has 16 residues. Germline V gene sequence: CDR1 SGHVS, CDR2 FQNEAQ.

The gene calls are TRBV5-1 and TRBJ2-5; tentative D call: TRBD1 (5 bases). In germline, CDR1 is SGHRS, CDR2 YFSETQ. The V end lost 1 base, the J end lost 5 bases, and 18 bases lay between the germline ends. This CDR3 region has 16 residues. CDR3 bases: TGCGCCAGCAGCTTGACGGCAACAGGTAGACCCGAGACCCAGTACTTC. Its protein product is CASSLTATGRPETQYF.

This clone was observed a single time. This rearrangement joins TRBV30 to TRBJ2-1; the D is unclear. This CDR3 region has 14 residues. V lost 0 bases and J lost 7, with 13 bases in between. Germline-derived CDR1 and CDR2 are GTSNPN and SVGIG (reference sequence). The CDR3 DNA sequence: TGTGCCTGGAGTGTAATTCCTAGTGCGAATGAGCAGTTCTTC. Amino acids: CAWSVIPSANEQFF.

This clone appeared a few times. The chain links TRBV28 to TRBJ1-2; D is perhaps TRBD1 (5 bases). Germline V gene lookup returns CDR1 MDHEN and CDR2 SYDVKM. This CDR3 has 14 residues. Trimming removed 5 bases from V and 5 bases from J, with 15 bases in between. CDR3 in DNA: TGTGCCAGCAGTCTCCGGCTTCAGGGTTATGGCTACACCTTC. Translating it yields CASSLRLQGYGYTF.

This CDR3 is CASSPALAGNTGELFF. The CDR3, as DNA: TGTGCCAGCTCACCAGCACTAGCGGGGAACACCGGGGAGCTGTTTTTT. The chain is built from TRBV18 and TRBJ2-2; 9 bases are a match to TRBD2. The germline V gene has CDR1 KGHSH and CDR2 LQKENI. The CDR3 runs 16 residues. V was clipped by 2 bases and J by 1 base; unmatched bases: 2.

The chain recombines TRBV7-9 with TRBJ2-3; D is unclear. Trimming took 7 bases from V and 0 from J, leaving 11 bases between them. The CDR3 loop spans 14 amino acids. The germline CDR1 and CDR2 sequences are SEHNR and FQNEAQ (reference sequence). The CDR3 sequence: CASIMTPSTDTQYF. The CDR3 DNA follows: TGTGCCAGCATCATGACACCTAGCACAGATACGCAGTATTTT.

The J gene is TRBJ2-5, the V gene TRBV5-6; perhaps TRBD2 as D (5 bases). Germline V CDR1 and CDR2: SGHDT, YYEEEE. The CDR3 is 16 residues long. V was clipped by 2 bases and J by 4 bases, with 18 bases between them. CDR3: CASSFFRGSSSETQYF. Here the CDR3 DNA reads TGTGCCAGCAGCTTCTTTCGCGGGTCTAGCTCAGAGACCCAGTACTTC.

V is TRBV5-8 and J is TRBJ2-7; 9 bases match TRBD1. CDR1 and CDR2 (germline): SGHTS, YDEGEE. This CDR3 region has 17 residues. The V segment lost 4 bases and the J segment 5 bases; nucleotides outside the gene matches: 16. The CDR3 DNA reads TGTGCCAGCAGCCAATTCCAGCAGGGACAGGGCCACCACGAGCAGTACTTC. Amino acid sequence: CASSQFQQGQGHHEQYF.

This clone has a single count. The CDR3 DNA is TGTGCCAGCACCACTTCGGGGAGGAGTCAGCCCCAGCATTTT. Translated, it gives CASTTSGRSQPQHF. The V gene is TRBV28, the J gene TRBJ1-5; no reliable D call. Trimming stripped 7 bases from V and 6 bases from J, with 16 bases between. Germline V gene lookup returns CDR1 MDHEN and CDR2 SYDVKM. The CDR3 has 14 residues.

V and J are TRBV5-6 and TRBJ1-5; TRBD1 aligns across 7 bases. The CDR3 covers 15 residues. Germline lookup yields CDR1 SGHDT and CDR2 YYEEEE. Losses at the gene ends were 3 bases for V and 6 bases for J; bases not matched to a gene: 9. Written as DNA, the CDR3 is TGTGCCAGCAGCTCCACTGACAGGGTCAGTCAGCCCCAGCATTTT. Protein: CASSSTDRVSQPQHF.